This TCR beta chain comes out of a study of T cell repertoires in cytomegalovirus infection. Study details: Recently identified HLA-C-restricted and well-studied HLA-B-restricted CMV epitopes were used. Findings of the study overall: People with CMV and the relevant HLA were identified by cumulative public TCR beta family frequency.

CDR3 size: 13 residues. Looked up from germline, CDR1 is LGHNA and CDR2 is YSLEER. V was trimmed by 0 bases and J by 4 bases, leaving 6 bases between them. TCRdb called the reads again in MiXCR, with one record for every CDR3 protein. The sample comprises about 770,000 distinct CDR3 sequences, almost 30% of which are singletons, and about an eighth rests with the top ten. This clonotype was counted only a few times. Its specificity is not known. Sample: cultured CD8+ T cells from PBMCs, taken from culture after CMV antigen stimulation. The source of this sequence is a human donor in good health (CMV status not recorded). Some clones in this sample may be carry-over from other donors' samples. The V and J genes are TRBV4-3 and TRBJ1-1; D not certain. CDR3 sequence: CASSQEWGTEAFF. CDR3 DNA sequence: TGCGCCAGCAGCCAAGAGTGGGGCACTGAAGCTTTCTTT.